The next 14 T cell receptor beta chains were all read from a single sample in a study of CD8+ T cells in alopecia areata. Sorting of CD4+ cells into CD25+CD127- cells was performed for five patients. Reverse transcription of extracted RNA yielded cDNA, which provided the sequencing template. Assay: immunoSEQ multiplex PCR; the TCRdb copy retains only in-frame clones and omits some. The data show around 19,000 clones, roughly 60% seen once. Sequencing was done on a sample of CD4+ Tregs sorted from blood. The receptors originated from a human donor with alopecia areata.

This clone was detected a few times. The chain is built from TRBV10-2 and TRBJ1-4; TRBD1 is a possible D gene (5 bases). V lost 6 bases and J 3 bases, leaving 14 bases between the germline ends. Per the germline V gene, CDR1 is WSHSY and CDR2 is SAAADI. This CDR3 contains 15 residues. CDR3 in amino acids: CASSAAGISNEKLFF. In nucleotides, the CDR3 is TGCGCCAGCAGCGCCGCAGGGATTTCTAATGAAAAACTGTTTTTT.

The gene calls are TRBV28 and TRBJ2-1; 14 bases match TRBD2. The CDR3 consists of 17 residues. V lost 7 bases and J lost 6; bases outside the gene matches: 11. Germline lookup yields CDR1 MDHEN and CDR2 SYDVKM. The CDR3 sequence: CASKPLGGLAGGNEQFF. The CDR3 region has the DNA TGTGCCAGCAAACCTTTGGGAGGACTAGCGGGGGGCAATGAGCAGTTCTTC. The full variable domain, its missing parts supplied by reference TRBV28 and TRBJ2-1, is DVKVTQSSRYLVKRTGEKVFLECVQDMDHENMFWYRQDPGLGLRLIYFSYDVKMKEKGDIPEGYSVSREKKERFSLILESASTNQTSMYLCASKPLGGLAGGNEQFFGPGTRLTVL.

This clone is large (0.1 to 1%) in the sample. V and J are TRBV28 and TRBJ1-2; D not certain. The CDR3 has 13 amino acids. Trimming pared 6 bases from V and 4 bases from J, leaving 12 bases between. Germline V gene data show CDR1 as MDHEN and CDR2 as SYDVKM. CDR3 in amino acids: CASSPGTFYGYTF. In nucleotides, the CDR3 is TGTGCCAGCAGCCCTGGCACCTTCTATGGCTACACCTTC.

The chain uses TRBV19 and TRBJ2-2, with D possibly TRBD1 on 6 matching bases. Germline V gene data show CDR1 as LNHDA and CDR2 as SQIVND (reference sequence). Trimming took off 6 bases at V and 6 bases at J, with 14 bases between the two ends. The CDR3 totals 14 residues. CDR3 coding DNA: TGTGCCAGTAGACAGGGAATGATTCCCGGGGAGCTGTTTTTT. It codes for CASRQGMIPGELFF.

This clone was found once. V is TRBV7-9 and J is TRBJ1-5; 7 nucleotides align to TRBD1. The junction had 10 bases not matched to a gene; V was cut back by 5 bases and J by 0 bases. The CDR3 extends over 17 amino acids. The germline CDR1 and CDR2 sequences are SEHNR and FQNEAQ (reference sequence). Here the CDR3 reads CASSPGGQYYSNQPQHF. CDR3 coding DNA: TGTGCCAGCAGCCCCGGGGGACAGTACTATAGCAATCAGCCCCAGCATTTT.

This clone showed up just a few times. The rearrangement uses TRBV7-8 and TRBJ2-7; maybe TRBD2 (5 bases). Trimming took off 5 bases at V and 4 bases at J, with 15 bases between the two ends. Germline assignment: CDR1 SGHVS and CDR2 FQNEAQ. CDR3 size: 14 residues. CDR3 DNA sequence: TGTGCCAGCAGCGCCCCAGGAGGAGTTTACGAGCAGTACTTC. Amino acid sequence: CASSAPGGVYEQYF. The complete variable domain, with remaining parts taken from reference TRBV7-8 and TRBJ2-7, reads GAGVSQSPRYKVAKRGQDVALRCDPISGHVSLFWYQQALGQGPEFLTYFQNEAQLDKSGLPSDRFFAERPEGSVSTLKIQRTQQEDSAVYLCASSAPGGVYEQYFGPGTRLTVT.

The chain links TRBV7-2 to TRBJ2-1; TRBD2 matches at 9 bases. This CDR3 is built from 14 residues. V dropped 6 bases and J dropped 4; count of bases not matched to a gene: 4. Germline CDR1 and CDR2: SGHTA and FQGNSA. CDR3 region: CASSSSGIYNEQFF. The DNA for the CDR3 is TGTGCCAGCAGTTCTAGCGGGATATACAATGAGCAGTTCTTC.

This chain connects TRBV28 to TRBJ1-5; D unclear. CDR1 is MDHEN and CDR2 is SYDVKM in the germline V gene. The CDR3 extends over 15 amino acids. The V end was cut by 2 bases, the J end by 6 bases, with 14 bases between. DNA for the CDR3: TGTGCCAGCAGTTTAAATGCGGGGTGGGGTCAGCCCCAGCATTTT. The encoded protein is CASSLNAGWGQPQHF.

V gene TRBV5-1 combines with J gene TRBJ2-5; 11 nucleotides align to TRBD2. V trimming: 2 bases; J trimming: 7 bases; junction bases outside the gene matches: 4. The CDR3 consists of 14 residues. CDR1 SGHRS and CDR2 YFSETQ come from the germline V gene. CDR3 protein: CASSLTSGSSTQYF. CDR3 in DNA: TGCGCCAGCAGCTTAACTAGCGGGAGTTCGACCCAGTACTTC. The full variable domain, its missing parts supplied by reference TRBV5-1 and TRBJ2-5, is KAGVTQTPRYLIKTRGQQVTLSCSPISGHRSVSWYQQTPGQGLQFLFEYFSETQRNKGNFPGRFSGRQFSNSRSEMNVSTLELGDSALYLCASSLTSGSSTQYFGPGTRLLVL.

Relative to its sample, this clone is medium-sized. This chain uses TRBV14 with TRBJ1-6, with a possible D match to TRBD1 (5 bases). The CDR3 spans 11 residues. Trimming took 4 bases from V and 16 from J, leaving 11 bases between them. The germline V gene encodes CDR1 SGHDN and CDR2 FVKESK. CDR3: CASSRTGTLHF. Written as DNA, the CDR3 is TGTGCCAGCAGCCGGACCGGGACTCTCCACTTT.

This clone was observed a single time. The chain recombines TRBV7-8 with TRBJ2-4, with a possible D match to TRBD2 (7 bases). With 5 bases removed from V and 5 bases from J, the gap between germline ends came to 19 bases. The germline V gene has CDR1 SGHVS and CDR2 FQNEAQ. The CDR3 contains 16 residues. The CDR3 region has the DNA TGTGCCAGCAGCCTCACCCTAGGGGGGGGTCAAAACATTCAGTACTTC. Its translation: CASSLTLGGGQNIQYF.

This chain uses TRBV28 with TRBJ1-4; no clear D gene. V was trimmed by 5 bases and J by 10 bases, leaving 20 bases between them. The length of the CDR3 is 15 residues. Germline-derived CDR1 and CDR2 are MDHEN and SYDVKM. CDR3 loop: CASSPLLGMGGKLFF. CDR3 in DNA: TGTGCCAGCAGTCCCCTTCTCGGTATGGGAGGAAAACTGTTTTTT. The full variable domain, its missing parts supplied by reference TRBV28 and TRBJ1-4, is DVKVTQSSRYLVKRTGEKVFLECVQDMDHENMFWYRQDPGLGLRLIYFSYDVKMKEKGDIPEGYSVSREKKERFSLILESASTNQTSMYLCASSPLLGMGGKLFFGSGTQLSVL.

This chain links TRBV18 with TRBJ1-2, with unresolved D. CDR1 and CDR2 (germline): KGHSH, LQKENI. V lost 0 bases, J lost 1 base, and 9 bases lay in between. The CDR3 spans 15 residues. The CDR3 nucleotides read TGTGCCAGCTCACCACCGCAGCCCGTTAACTATGGCTACACCTTC. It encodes CASSPPQPVNYGYTF.

The CDR3, as DNA: TGTGCCAGCAGTTTTCAGAGACAAAGCTCCTACAATGAGCAGTTCTTC. Translating it yields CASSFQRQSSYNEQFF. V is TRBV28 and J is TRBJ2-1; no reliable D call. CDR3 size: 16 residues. Germline V gene lookup returns CDR1 MDHEN and CDR2 SYDVKM. The V end was cut by 3 bases, the J end by 0 bases, with 12 bases between.